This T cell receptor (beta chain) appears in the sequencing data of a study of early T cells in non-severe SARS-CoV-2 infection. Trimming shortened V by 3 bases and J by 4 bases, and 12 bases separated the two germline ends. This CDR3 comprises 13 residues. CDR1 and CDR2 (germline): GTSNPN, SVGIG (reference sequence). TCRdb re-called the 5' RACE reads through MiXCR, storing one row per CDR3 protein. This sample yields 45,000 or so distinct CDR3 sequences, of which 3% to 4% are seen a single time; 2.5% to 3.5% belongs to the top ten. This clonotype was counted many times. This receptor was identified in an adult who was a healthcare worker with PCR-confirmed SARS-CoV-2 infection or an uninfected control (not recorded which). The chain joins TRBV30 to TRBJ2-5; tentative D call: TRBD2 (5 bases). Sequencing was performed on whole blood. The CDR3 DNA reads TGTGCCTGGAGCTTAGAGGGTGCAGAGACCCAGTACTTC. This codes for CAWSLEGAETQYF.